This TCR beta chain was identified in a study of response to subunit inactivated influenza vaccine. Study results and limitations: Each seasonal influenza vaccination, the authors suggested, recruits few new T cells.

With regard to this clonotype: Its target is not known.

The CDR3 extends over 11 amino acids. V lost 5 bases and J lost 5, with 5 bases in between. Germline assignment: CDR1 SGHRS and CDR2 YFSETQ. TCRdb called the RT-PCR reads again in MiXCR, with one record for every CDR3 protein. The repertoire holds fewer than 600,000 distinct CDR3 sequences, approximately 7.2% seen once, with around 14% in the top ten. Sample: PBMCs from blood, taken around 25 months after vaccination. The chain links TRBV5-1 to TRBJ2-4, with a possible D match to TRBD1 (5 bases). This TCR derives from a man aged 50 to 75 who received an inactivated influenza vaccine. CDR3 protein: CASRQENIQYF. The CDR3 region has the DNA TGCGCCAGCAGACAGGAAAACATTCAGTACTTC.